The TCR beta chain described here comes from a study of T cells after yellow fever vaccination. The germline gives CDR1 SQVTM, CDR2 ANQGSEA. Deletions cut 6 bases from V and 6 bases from J, with 14 bases between. This CDR3 is 12 amino acids long. In making TCR cDNA, 5'RACE template switching added a universal primer site and UMIs to it. TCRdb re-called the 5' RACE reads through MiXCR, storing one row per CDR3 protein. The sample records hundreds of thousands of distinct CDR3 sequences, around 12% being singletons. The sequences come from CD4+ T cells sorted from PBMCs, collected 15 days after the yellow fever booster vaccination. The rearrangement uses TRBV29-1 and TRBJ1-1; the D gene is possibly TRBD1 (6 bases). The sequence was obtained from a man younger than 35 who received the YFV17D yellow fever vaccine. CDR3 in amino acids: CSVAGRGAEAFF. The DNA for the CDR3 is TGCAGCGTAGCTGGAAGGGGGGCTGAAGCTTTCTTT. Variable domain in full (rest from reference TRBV29-1 and TRBJ1-1): SAVISQKPSRDICQRGTSLTIQCQVDSQVTMMFWYRQQPGQSLTLIATANQGSEATYESGFVIDKFPISRPNLTFSTLTVSNMSPEDSSIYLCSVAGRGAEAFFGQGTRLTVV.